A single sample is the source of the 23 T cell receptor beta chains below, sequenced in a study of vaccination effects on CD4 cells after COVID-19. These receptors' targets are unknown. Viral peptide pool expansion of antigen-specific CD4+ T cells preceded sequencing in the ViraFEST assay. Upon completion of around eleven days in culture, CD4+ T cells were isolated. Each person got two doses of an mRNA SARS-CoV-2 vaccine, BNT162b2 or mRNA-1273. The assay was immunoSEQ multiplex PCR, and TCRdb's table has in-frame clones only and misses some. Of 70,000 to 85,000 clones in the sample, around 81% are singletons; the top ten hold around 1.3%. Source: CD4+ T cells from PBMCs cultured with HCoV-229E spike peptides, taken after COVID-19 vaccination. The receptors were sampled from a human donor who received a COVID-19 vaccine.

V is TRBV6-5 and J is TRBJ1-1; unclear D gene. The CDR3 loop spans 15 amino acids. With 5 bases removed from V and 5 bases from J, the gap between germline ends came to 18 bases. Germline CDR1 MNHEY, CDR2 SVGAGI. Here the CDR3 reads CASSPIRPVRTEAFF. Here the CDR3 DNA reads TGTGCCAGCAGTCCGATTCGTCCTGTTCGGACTGAAGCTTTCTTT.

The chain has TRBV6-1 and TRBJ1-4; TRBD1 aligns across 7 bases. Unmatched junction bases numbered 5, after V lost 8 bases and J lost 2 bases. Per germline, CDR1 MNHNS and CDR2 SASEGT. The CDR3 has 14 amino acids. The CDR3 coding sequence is TGTGCCAGCCTCCAGACAGGGACTAATGAAAAACTGTTTTTT. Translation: CASLQTGTNEKLFF.

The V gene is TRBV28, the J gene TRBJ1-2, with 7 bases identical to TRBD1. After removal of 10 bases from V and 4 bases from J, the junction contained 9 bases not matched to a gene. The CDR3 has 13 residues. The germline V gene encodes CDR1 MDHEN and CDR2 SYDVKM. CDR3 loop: CAISTGPPYGYTF. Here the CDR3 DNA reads TGTGCCATCTCGACAGGGCCTCCCTATGGCTACACCTTC.

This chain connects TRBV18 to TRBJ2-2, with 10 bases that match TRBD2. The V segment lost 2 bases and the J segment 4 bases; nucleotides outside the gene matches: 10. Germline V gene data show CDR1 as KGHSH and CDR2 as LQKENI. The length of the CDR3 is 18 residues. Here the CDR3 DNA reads TGTGCCAGCTCACCAACATTAACTAGCGGGGTCGGCACCGGGGAGCTGTTTTTT. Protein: CASSPTLTSGVGTGELFF.

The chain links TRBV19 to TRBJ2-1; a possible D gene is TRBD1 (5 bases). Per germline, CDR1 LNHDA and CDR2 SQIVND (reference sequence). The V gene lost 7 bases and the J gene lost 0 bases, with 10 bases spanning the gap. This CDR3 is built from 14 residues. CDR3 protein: CASNGARSYNEQFF. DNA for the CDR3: TGTGCCAGTAATGGGGCACGCTCCTACAATGAGCAGTTCTTC.

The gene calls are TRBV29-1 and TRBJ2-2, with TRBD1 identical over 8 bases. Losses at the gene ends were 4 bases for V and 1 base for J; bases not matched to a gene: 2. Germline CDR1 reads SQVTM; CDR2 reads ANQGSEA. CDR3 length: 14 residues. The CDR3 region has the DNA TGCAGCGTTGCCGGGACAGGGAACACCGGGGAGCTGTTTTTT. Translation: CSVAGTGNTGELFF.

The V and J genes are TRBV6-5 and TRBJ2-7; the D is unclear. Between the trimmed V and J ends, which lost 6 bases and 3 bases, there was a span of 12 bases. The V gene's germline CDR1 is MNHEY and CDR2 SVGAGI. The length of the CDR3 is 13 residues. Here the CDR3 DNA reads TGTGCCAGCAGGGCAGACACCCTCTACGAGCAGTACGTC. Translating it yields CASRADTLYEQYV.

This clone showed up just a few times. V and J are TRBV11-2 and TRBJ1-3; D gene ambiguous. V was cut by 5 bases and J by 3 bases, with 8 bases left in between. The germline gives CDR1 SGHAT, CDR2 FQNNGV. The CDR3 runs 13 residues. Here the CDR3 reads CASSTPIGNTIYF. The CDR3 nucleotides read TGTGCCAGCAGCACCCCGATTGGAAACACCATATATTTT.

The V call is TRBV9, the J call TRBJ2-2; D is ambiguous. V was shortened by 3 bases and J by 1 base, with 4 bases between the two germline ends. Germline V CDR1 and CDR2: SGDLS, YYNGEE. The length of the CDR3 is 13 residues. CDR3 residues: CASSGQNTGELFF. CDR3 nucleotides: TGTGCCAGCAGCGGTCAGAACACCGGGGAGCTGTTTTTT. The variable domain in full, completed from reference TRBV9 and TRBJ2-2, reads DSGVTQTPKHLITATGQRVTLRCSPRSGDLSVYWYQQSLDQGLQFLIQYYNGEERAKGNILERFSAQQFPDLHSELNLSSLELGDSALYFCASSGQNTGELFFGEGSRLTVL.

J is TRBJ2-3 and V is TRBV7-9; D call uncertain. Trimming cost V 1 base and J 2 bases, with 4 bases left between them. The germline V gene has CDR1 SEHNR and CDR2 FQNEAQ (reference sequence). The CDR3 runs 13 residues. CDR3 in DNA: TGTGCCAGCAGCTTAGTAGTCACAGATACGCAGTATTTT. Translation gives CASSLVVTDTQYF.

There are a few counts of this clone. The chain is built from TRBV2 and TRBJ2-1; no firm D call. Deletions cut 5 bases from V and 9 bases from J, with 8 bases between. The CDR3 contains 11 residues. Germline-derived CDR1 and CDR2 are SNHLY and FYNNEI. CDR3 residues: CASSTSFEQFF. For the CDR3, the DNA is TGTGCCAGCAGTACAAGCTTTGAGCAGTTCTTC.

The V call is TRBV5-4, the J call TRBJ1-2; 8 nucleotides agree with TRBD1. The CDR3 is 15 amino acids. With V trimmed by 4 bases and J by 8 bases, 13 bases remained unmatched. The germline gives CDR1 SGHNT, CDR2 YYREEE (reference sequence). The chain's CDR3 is CASSLEPDRGRGYTF. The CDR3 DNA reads TGTGCCAGCAGCCTCGAACCCGACAGGGGAAGGGGCTACACCTTC.

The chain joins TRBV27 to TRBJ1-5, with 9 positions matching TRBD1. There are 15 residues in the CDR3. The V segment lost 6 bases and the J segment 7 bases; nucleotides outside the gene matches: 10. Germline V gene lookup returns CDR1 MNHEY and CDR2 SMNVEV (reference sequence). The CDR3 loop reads CASSRGQGMDQPQHF. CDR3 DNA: TGTGCCAGCAGCCGAGGACAGGGGATGGACCAGCCCCAGCATTTT.

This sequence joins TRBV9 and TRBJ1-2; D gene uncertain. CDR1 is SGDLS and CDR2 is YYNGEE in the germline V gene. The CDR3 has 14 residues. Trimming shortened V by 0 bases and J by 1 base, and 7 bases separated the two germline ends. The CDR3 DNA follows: TGTGCCAGCAGCGTAGGAAGCAGTAACTATGGCTACACCTTC. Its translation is CASSVGSSNYGYTF.

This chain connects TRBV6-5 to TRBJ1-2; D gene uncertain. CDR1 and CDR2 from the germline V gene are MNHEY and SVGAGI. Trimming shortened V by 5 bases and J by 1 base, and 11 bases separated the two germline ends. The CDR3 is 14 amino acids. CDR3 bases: TGTGCCAGCAGTCCCACCGTTGGTAACTATGGCTACACCTTC. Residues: CASSPTVGNYGYTF.

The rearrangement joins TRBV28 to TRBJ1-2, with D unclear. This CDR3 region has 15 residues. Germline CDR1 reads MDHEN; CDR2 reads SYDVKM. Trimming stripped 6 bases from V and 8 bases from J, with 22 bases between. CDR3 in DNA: TGTGCCAGCAGAACCTCGGGATTGGTATCTAGAGGCTACACCTTC. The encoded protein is CASRTSGLVSRGYTF.

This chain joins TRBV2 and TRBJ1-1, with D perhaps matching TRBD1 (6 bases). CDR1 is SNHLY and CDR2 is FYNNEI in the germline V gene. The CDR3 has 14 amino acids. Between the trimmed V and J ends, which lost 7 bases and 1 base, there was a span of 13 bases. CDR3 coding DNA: TGTGCCAGCACCCGGACAGTCGAGAACACTGAAGCTTTCTTT. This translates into CASTRTVENTEAFF.

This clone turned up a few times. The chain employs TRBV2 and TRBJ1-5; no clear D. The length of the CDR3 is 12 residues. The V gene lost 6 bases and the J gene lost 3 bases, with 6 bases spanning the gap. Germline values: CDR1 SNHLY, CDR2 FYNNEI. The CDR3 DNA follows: TGTGCCAGCAGGAATTACAATCAGCCCCAGCATTTT. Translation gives CASRNYNQPQHF.

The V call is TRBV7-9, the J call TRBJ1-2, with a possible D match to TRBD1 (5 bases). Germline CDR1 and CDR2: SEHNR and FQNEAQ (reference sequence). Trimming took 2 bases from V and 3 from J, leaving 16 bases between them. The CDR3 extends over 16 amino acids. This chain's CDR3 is CASSLIVGQGDYGYTF. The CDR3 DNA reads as TGTGCCAGCAGCTTAATCGTTGGTCAGGGAGACTATGGCTACACCTTC.

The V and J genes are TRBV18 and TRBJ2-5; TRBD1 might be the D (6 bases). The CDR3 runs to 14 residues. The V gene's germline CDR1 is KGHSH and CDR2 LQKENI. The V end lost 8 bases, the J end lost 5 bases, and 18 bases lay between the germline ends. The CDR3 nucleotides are TGTGCCAGCCGAGACCAGACAGGCGTGGAGACCCAGTACTTC. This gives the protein CASRDQTGVETQYF. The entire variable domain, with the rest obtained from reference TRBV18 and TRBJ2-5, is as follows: NAGVMQNPRHLVRRRGQEARLRCSPMKGHSHVYWYRQLPEEGLKFMVYLQKENIIDESGMPKERFSAEFPKEGPSILRIQQVVRGDSAAYFCASRDQTGVETQYFGPGTRLLVL.

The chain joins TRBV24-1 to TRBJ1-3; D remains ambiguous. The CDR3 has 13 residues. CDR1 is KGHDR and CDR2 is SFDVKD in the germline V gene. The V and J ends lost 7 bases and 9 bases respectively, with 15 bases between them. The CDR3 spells CATRSAAAGTIYF. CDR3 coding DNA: TGTGCCACCAGGTCCGCCGCCGCGGGCACCATATATTTT.

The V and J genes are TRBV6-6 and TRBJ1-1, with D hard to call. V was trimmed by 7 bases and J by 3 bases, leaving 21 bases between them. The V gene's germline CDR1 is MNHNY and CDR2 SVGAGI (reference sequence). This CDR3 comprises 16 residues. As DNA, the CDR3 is TGTGCCAGCATGGCGGGAGGGCATAGCCGACACACTGAAGCTTTCTTT. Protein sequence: CASMAGGHSRHTEAFF.

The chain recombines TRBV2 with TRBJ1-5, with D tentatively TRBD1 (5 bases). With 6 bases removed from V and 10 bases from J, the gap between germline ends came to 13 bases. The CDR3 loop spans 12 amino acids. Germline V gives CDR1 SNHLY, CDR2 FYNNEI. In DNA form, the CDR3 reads TGTGCCAGCAGGAATCAGGGTTCCCCCCAGCATTTT. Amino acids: CASRNQGSPQHF.